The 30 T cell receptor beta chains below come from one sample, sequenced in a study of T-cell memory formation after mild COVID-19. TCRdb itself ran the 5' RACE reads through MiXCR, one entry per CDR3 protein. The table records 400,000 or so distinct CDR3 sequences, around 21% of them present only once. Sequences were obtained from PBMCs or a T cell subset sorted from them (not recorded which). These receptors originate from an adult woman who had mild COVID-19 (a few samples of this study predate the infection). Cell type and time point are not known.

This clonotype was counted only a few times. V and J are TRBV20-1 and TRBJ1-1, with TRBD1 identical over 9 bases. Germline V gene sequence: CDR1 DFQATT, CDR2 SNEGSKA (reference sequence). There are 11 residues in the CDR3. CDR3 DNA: TGCAGATCGGACAGGGGCACTGAAGCTTTCTTT. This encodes CRSDRGTEAFF.

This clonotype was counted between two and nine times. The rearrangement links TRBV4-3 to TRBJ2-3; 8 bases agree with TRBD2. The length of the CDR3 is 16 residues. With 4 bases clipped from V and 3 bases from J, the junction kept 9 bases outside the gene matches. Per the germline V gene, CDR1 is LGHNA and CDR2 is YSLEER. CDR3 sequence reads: CASSRTSGSGTDTQYF. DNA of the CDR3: TGCGCCAGCAGCCGAACGAGCGGGAGTGGTACAGATACGCAGTATTTT.

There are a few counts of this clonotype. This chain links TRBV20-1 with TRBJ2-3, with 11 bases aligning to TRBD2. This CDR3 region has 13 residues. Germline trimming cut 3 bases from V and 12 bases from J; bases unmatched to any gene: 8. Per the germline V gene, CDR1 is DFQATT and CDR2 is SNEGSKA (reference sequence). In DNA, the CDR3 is TGCAGTGCTAGTCTAGCTAGCGGGGGGCCCCAGTATTTT. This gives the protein CSASLASGGPQYF.

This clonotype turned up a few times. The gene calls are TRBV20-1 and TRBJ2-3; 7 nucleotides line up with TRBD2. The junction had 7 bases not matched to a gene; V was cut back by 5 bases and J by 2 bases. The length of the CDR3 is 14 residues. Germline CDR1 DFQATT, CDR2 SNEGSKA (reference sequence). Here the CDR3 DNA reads TGCAGTGCTGCCGGGACTACCTCCACAGATACGCAGTATTTT. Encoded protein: CSAAGTTSTDTQYF.

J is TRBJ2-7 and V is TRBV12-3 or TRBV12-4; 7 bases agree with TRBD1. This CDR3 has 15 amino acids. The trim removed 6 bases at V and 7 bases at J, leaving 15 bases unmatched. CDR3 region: CASSTTGVGAGEQYF. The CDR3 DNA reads TGTGCCAGCAGCACCACAGGGGTCGGCGCTGGAGAGCAGTACTTC.

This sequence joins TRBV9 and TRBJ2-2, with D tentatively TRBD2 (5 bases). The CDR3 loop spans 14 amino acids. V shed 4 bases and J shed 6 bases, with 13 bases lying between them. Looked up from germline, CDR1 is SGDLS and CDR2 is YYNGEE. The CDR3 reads CASSMDSFPGELFF. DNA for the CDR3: TGTGCCAGCAGCATGGACTCGTTCCCCGGGGAGCTGTTTTTT. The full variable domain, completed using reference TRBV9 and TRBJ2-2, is DSGVTQTPKHLITATGQRVTLRCSPRSGDLSVYWYQQSLDQGLQFLIQYYNGEERAKGNILERFSAQQFPDLHSELNLSSLELGDSALYFCASSMDSFPGELFFGEGSRLTVL.

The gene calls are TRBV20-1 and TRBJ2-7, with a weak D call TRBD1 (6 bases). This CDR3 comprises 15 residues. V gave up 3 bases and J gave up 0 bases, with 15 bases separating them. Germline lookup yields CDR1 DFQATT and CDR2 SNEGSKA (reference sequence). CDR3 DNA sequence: TGCAGTGCTAGGGGGACACATAAACCCTCCTACGAGCAGTACTTC. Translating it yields CSARGTHKPSYEQYF.

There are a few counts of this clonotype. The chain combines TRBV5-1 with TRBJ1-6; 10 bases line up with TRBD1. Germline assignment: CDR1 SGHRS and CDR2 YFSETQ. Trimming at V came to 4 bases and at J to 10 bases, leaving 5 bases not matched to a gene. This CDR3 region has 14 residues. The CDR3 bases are TGCGCCAGCAGCCCCGGGACAGGGGAATCACCCCTCCACTTT. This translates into CASSPGTGESPLHF.

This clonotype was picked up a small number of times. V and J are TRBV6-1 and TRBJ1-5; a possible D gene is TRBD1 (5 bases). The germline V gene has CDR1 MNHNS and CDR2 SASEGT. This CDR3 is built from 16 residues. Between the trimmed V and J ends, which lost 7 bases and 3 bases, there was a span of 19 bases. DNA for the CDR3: TGTGCCAGCAACAGCCCATGGGGCAGCCACAATCAGCCCCAGCATTTT. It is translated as CASNSPWGSHNQPQHF.

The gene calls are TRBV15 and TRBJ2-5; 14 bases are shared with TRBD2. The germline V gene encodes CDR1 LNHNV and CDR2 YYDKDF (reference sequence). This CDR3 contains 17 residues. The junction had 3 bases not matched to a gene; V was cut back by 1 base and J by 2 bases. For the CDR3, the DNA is TGTGCCACCAGCAGAGGGGGACTAGCGGGGGAACAAGAGACCCAGTACTTC. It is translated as CATSRGGLAGEQETQYF.

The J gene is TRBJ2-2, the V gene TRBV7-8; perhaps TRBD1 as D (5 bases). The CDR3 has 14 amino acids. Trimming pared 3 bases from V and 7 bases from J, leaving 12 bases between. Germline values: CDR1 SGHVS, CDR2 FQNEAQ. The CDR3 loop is CASSFLGAHGELFF. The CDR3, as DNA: TGTGCCAGCAGCTTTTTAGGGGCCCACGGGGAGCTGTTTTTT.

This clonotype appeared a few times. In DNA, the CDR3 is TGTGCCAGCAGCTTAGCGAGCTTGAAGTACAGAAGCTCCTACAATGAGCAGTTCTTC. Encoded protein: CASSLASLKYRSSYNEQFF. This chain connects TRBV7-6 to TRBJ2-1; D ambiguous. The ends were cut back, 0 bases at V and 0 bases at J, with 18 bases in the middle. The CDR3 has 19 amino acids. Looked up from germline, CDR1 is SGHVS and CDR2 is FNYEAQ.

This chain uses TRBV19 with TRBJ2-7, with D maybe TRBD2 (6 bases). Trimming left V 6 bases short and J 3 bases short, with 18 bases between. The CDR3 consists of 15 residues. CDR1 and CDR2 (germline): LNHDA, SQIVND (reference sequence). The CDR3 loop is CASRRSGERFYEQYF. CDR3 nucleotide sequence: TGTGCCAGTAGGCGTAGCGGAGAGAGATTCTACGAGCAGTACTTC.

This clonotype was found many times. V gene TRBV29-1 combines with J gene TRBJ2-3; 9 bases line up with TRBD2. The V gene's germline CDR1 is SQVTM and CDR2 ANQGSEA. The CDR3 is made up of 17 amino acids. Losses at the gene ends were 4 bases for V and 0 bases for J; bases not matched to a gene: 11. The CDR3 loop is CSVVRISGGFSTDTQYF. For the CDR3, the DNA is TGCAGCGTTGTGCGTATTAGCGGGGGATTTAGCACAGATACGCAGTATTTT.

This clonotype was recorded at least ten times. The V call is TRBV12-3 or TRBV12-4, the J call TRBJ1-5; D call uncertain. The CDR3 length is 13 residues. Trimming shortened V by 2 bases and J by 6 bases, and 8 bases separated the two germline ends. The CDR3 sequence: CASSLPVGQPQHF. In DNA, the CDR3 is TGTGCCAGCAGTTTACCAGTCGGTCAGCCCCAGCATTTT.

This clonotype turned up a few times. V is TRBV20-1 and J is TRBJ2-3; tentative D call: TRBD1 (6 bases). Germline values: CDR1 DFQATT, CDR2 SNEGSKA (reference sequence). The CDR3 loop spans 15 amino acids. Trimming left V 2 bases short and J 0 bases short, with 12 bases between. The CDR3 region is CSARRAGDSTDTQYF. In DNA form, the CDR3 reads TGCAGTGCTAGAAGGGCAGGGGACAGCACAGATACGCAGTATTTT.

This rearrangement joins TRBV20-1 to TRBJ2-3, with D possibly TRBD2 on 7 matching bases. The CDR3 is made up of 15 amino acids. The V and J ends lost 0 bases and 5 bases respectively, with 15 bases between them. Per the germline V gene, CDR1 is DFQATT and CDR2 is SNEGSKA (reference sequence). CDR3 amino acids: CSARDRGRALDTQYF. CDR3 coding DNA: TGCAGTGCTAGAGATAGGGGGAGGGCCCTAGATACGCAGTATTTT.

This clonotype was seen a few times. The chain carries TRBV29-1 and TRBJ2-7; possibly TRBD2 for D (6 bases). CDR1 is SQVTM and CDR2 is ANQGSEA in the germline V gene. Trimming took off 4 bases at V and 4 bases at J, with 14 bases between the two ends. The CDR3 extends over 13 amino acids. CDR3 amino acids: CSVVGLPGYEQYF. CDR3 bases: TGCAGCGTTGTGGGACTTCCAGGGTACGAGCAGTACTTC.

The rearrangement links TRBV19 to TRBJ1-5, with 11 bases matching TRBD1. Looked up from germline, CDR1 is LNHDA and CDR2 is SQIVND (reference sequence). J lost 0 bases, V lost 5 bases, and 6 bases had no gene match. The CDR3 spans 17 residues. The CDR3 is CASSEDRGLYSNQPQHF. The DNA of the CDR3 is TGTGCCAGTAGTGAGGACAGGGGGCTTTATAGCAATCAGCCCCAGCATTTT.

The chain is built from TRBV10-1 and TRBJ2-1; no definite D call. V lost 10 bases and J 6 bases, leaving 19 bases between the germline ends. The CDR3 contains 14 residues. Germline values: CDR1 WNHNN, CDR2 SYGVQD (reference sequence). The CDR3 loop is CAKERSKTLNEQFF. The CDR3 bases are TGCGCCAAAGAGAGATCGAAAACTCTCAATGAGCAGTTCTTC.

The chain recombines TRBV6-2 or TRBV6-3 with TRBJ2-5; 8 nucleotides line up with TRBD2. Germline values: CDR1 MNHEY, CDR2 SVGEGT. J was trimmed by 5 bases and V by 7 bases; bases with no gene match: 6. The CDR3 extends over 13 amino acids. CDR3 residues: CASTGLARETQYF. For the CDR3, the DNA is TGTGCCAGCACCGGACTAGCACGGGAGACCCAGTACTTC.

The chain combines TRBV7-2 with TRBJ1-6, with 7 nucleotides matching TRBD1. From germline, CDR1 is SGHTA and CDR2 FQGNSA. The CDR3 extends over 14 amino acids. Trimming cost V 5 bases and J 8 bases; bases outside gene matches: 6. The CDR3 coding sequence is TGTGCCAGCAGCGGGACAGTCGGTTATTCACCCCTCCACTTT. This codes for CASSGTVGYSPLHF. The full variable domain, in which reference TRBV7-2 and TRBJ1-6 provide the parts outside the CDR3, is GAGVSQSPSNKVTEKGKDVELRCDPISGHTALYWYRQSLGQGLEFLIYFQGNSAPDKSGLPSDRFSAERTGGSVSTLTIQRTQQEDSAVYLCASSGTVGYSPLHFGNGTRLTVT.

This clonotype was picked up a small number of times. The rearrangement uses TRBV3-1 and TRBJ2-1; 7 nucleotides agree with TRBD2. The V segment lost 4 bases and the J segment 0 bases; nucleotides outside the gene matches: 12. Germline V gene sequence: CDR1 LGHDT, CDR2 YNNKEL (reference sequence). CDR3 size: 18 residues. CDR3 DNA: TGTGCCAGCAGCCGGCCCCTCCGGGGGGTCCTCTCCTACAATGAGCAGTTCTTC. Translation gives CASSRPLRGVLSYNEQFF.

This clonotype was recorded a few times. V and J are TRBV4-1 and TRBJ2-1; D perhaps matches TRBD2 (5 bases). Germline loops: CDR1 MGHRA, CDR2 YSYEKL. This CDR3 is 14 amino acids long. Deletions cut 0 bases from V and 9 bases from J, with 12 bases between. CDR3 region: CASSQDGVRGEQFF. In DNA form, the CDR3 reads TGCGCCAGCAGCCAAGACGGTGTACGGGGTGAGCAGTTCTTC.

The CDR3 coding sequence is TGTGCCAGCAGCTTATCACCGGGGACAGGCGCTTCGGAGACCCAGTACTTC. Amino acids: CASSLSPGTGASETQYF. V is TRBV7-3 and J is TRBJ2-5; 8 bases fit TRBD1. From germline, CDR1 is SGHTA and CDR2 FQGTGA. V lost 2 bases, J lost 5 bases, and 13 bases stayed unmatched. The CDR3 loop spans 17 amino acids. Drawing the rest from reference TRBV7-3 and TRBJ2-5, the complete variable domain is GAGVSQTPSNKVTEKGKYVELRCDPISGHTALYWYRQSLGQGPEFLIYFQGTGAADDSGLPNDRFFAVRPEGSVSTLKIQRTERGDSAVYLCASSLSPGTGASETQYFGPGTRLLVL.

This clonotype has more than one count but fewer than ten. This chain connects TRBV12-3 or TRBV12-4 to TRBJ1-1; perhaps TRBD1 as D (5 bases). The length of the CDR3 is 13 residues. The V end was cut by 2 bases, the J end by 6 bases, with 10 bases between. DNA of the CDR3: TGTGCCAGCAGTTTACGTAAGGGGTCTGAAGCTTTCTTT. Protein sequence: CASSLRKGSEAFF.

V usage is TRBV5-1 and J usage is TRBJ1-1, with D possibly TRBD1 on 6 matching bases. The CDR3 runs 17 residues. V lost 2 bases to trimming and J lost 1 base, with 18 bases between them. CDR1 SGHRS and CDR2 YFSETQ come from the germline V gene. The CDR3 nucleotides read TGCGCCAGCAGCTTACGCCGCGCGTCAGGGGCGAACACTGAAGCTTTCTTT. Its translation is CASSLRRASGANTEAFF.

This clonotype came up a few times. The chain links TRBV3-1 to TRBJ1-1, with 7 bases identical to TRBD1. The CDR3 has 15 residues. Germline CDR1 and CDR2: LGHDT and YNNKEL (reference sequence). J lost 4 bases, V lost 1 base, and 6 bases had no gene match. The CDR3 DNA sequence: TGTGCCAGCAGCCAAGGGGTAACAGGGGCCACTGAAGCTTTCTTT. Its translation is CASSQGVTGATEAFF.

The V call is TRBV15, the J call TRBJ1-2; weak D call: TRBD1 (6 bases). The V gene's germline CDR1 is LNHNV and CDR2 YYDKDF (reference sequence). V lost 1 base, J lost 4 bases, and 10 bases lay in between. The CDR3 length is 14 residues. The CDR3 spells CATSRGQELYGYTF. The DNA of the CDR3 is TGTGCCACCAGCAGAGGACAGGAGCTCTATGGCTACACCTTC.

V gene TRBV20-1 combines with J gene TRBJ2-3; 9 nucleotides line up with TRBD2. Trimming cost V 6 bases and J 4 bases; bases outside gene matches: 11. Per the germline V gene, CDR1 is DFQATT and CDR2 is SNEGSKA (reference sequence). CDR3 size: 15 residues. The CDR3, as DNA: TGCAGTGCCCGAGCGGGCGCGGGGGGGCCAGATACGCAGTATTTT. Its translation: CSARAGAGGPDTQYF.